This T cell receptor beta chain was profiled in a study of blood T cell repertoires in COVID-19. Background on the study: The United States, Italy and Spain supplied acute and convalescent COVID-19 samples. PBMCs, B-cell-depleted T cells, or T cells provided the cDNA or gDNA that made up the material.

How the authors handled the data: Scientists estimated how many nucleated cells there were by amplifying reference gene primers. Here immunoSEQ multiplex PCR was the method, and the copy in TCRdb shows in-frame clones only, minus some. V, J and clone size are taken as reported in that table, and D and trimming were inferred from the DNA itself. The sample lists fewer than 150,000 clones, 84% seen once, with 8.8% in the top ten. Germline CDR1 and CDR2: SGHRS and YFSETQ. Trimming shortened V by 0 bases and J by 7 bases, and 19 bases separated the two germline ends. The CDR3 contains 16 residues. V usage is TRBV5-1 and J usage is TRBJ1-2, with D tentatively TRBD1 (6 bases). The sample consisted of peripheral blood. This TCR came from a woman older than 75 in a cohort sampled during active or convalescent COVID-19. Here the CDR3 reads CASSLGTQGTSFGYTF. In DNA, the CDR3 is TGCGCCAGCAGCTTGGGGACGCAGGGGACAAGTTTTGGCTACACCTTC.